This passage covers 2 T cell receptor beta chains from one sample sequenced in a study of blood T cell repertoires in COVID-19. Using immunoSEQ multiplex PCR, the repertoire was profiled, and TCRdb retains in-frame clones only, with some absent. In the table there are about 260,000 clones, about 87% of which are singletons. Material: peripheral blood. The receptor source for this set is a woman aged 55-70 years with COVID-19, enrolled during active disease.

This chain connects TRBV19 to TRBJ2-7, with D perhaps TRBD2 (6 bases). CDR3 length equals 14 residues. Germline V CDR1 and CDR2: LNHDA, SQIVND (reference sequence). Trimming stripped 3 bases from V and 1 base from J, with 10 bases between. CDR3 coding DNA: TGTGCCAGTAGTATGGCCGGAGGGTCCTACGAGCAGTACTTC. The encoded protein is CASSMAGGSYEQYF.

The chain recombines TRBV29-1 with TRBJ2-1, with TRBD2 matching 12 bases. The CDR3 length is 17 residues. The V and J ends lost 1 base and 4 bases, in that order; junction bases with no gene match: 8. The germline gives CDR1 SQVTM, CDR2 ANQGSEA. In DNA form, the CDR3 reads TGCAGCGTTGAAGCCAATCTAGCGGGAGGGATGTACAATGAGCAGTTCTTC. Its translation: CSVEANLAGGMYNEQFF.